This entry lists 3 T cell receptor beta chains sequenced from one sample in a study of blood T cell repertoires in COVID-19. The assay was immunoSEQ multiplex PCR, and TCRdb's table has in-frame clones only and misses some. The sample includes about 170,000 clones, about 83% of them seen just once. The sample comprised peripheral blood. The receptors come from a young man with active or convalescent COVID-19.

For this clone: The sample holds other DNA sequences that translate to the same CDR3. The chain combines TRBV5-1 with TRBJ1-1, with 8 bases lining up with TRBD1. The CDR3 spans 14 residues. Germline V gene data show CDR1 as SGHRS and CDR2 as YFSETQ. Trimming took 1 base from V and 4 from J; bases not matched to a gene: 3. CDR3 nucleotide sequence: TGCGCCAGCAGCTTGCAGGGGGCCAGCACTGAAGCTTTCTTT. It specifies CASSLQGASTEAFF.

The chain recombines TRBV5-1 with TRBJ2-2; 7 bases are shared with TRBD2. The germline V gene encodes CDR1 SGHRS and CDR2 YFSETQ. J gave up 7 bases and V 4 bases, and 7 bases lay outside the gene matches. This CDR3 has 14 amino acids. CDR3 nucleotides: TGCGCCAGCAGCAGGAGCGTAGCGGGCGGGGAGCTGTTTTTT. This gives the protein CASSRSVAGGELFF.

The CDR3 protein is CASSFKGPLIEKLFF. DNA for the CDR3: TGTGCCAGCAGCTTTAAGGGGCCTCTAATAGAAAAACTGTTTTTT. The chain couples TRBV5-6 to TRBJ1-4; possibly TRBD1 for D (5 bases). The CDR3 is 15 residues long. Germline CDR1 and CDR2: SGHDT and YYEEEE. V lost 2 bases, J lost 8 bases, and 16 bases lay in between.